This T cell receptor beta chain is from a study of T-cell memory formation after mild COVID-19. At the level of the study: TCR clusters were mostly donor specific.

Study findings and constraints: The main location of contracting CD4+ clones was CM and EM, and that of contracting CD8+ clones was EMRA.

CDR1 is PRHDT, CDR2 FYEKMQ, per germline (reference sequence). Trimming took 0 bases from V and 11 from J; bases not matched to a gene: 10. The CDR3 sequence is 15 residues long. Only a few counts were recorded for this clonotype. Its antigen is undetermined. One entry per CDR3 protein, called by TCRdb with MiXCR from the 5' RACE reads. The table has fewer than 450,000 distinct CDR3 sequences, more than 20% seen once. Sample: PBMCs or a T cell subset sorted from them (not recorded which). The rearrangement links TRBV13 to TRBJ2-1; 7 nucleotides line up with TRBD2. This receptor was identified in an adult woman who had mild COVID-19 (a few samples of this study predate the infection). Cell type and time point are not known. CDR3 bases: TGTGCCAGCAGCTTAGGTCCGAGCCTAGCGGCCAAGCAGTTCTTC. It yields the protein CASSLGPSLAAKQFF. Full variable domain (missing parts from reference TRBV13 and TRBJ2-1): AAGVIQSPRHLIKEKRETATLKCYPIPRHDTVYWYQQGPGQDPQFLISFYEKMQSDKGSIPDRFSAQQFSDYHSELNMSSLELGDSALYFCASSLGPSLAAKQFFGPGTRLTVL.